Below, 9 T cell receptor beta chains from the same sample are listed, as sequenced in a study of CD8+ T cells in alopecia areata. Extracted RNA was reverse transcribed into cDNA, the sequencing template. The table came from immunoSEQ multiplex PCR; TCRdb's copy has only in-frame clones and leaves some out. The sample yields over 150,000 clones, about 60% seen once. The treatment is: oral pan-JAK inhibitor, 5-10 mg twice daily. Sequenced here: CD4+ T cells sorted from blood, sampled at week 4, from a patient treated with tofacitinib. The receptor source for this set is a human donor with alopecia areata.

This chain links TRBV30 with TRBJ1-2, with D possibly matching TRBD1 (5 bases). Germline lookup yields CDR1 GTSNPN and CDR2 SVGIG (reference sequence). This CDR3 is 15 amino acids long. Trimming took 0 bases from V and 2 from J, leaving 13 bases between them. The CDR3 coding sequence is TGTGCCTGGAGTGTACAATTTGGGGGAAACTATGGCTACACCTTC. Its protein product is CAWSVQFGGNYGYTF.

The chain employs TRBV30 and TRBJ1-2, with 9 bases lining up with TRBD1. V lost 2 bases to trimming and J lost 8 bases; unmatched junction nucleotides: 6. The germline V gene has CDR1 GTSNPN and CDR2 SVGIG (reference sequence). The CDR3 is made up of 13 amino acids. The CDR3 region has the DNA TGTGCCTGGAGTCGGAGGACAGGGGAAGGCTACACCTTC. It yields the protein CAWSRRTGEGYTF.

V and J are TRBV7-2 and TRBJ1-2; D call uncertain. The V end lost 4 bases, the J end lost 5 bases, and 11 bases lay between the germline ends. The CDR3 is 13 residues long. Germline V gives CDR1 SGHTA, CDR2 FQGNSA. The CDR3 nucleotides are TGTGCCAGCAGCTCCTCCGGGAGATATGGCTACACCTTC. Protein product: CASSSSGRYGYTF.

The chain combines TRBV2 with TRBJ1-2; D is unresolved. The CDR3 runs to 15 residues. With 4 bases removed from V and 4 bases from J, the gap between germline ends came to 16 bases. The germline gives CDR1 SNHLY, CDR2 FYNNEI. CDR3 bases: TGTGCCAGCAGTGTAGGTCGGACTATGGTCTATGGCTACACCTTC. Its protein is CASSVGRTMVYGYTF.

CDR3 DNA: TGCAGCGTTGAAGGAGCGGGAAAGGTGGAGACCCAGTACTTC. The encoded protein is CSVEGAGKVETQYF. The chain has TRBV29-1 and TRBJ2-5; 7 nucleotides agree with TRBD2. Losses at the gene ends were 1 base for V and 5 bases for J; bases not matched to a gene: 7. Germline V gives CDR1 SQVTM, CDR2 ANQGSEA. The CDR3 contains 14 residues. The full variable domain, with the rest looked up from reference TRBV29-1 and TRBJ2-5, is SAVISQKPSRDICQRGTSLTIQCQVDSQVTMMFWYRQQPGQSLTLIATANQGSEATYESGFVIDKFPISRPNLTFSTLTVSNMSPEDSSIYLCSVEGAGKVETQYFGPGTRLLVL.

The rearrangement joins TRBV30 to TRBJ2-7, with D possibly being TRBD2 (6 bases). This CDR3 has 14 residues. Germline V gives CDR1 GTSNPN, CDR2 SVGIG (reference sequence). Trimming took 4 bases from V and 3 from J, leaving 16 bases between them. The CDR3 DNA sequence: TGTGCCTGGACACCGGGACTTGCGGTCTACGAGCAGTACTTC. Translation: CAWTPGLAVYEQYF.

V usage is TRBV23-1 and J usage is TRBJ1-4; D ambiguous. TRBV23-1 is an ORF, and what it does is uncertain. Trimming pared 4 bases from V and 5 bases from J, leaving 5 bases between. This CDR3 is built from 12 residues. The CDR3 DNA sequence: TGCGCCAGCAGTCCCGTGAATGAAAAACTGTTTTTT. Amino acids: CASSPVNEKLFF.

The chain recombines TRBV25-1 with TRBJ2-7, with D maybe TRBD2 (6 bases). The CDR3 covers 14 residues. Germline V gene lookup returns CDR1 MGHDK and CDR2 SYGVNS. Trimming took off 3 bases at V and 5 bases at J, with 14 bases between the two ends. The CDR3 sequence is CASSDRTNSNEQYF. As DNA, the CDR3 is TGTGCCAGCAGTGACCGGACTAATTCGAACGAGCAGTACTTC.

This clone was seen a handful of times. The gene calls are TRBV29-1 and TRBJ1-2; unclear D gene. CDR3 length equals 13 residues. V lost 3 bases and J lost 1, with 9 bases in between. Germline CDR1 reads SQVTM; CDR2 reads ANQGSEA. The CDR3: CSVEFTVNYGYTF. Here the CDR3 DNA reads TGCAGCGTTGAGTTTACAGTTAACTATGGCTACACCTTC.